Shown below are 23 T cell receptor beta chains from a single sample sequenced in a study of CD8 T cells in ankylosing spondylitis. Each CDR3 protein gets one entry after TCRdb re-called the 5' RACE reads with MiXCR. The top ten hold 6.8% of the sample, which has about 240,000 distinct CDR3 sequences, approximately 12% seen once. The sequencing sample was made of blood, either unsorted or a sorted T cell fraction (not recorded which). The receptors originated from a male donor with ankylosing spondylitis or in good health (not recorded which).

The V gene is TRBV11-1, the J gene TRBJ1-1; D is perhaps TRBD1 (5 bases). The CDR3 runs to 19 residues. Germline assignment: CDR1 SGHAT and CDR2 FQDESV (reference sequence). Trimming took off 2 bases at V and 0 bases at J, with 22 bases between the two ends. The DNA for the CDR3 is TGTGCCAGCAGCTTAAGGGTTGGGGGTATCCAACTTATGAACACTGAAGCTTTCTTT. This codes for CASSLRVGGIQLMNTEAFF.

This clonotype has ten or more counts. The chain carries TRBV6-5 and TRBJ2-1; D may be TRBD1 (5 bases). V shed 2 bases and J shed 3 bases, with 5 bases lying between them. The CDR3 runs 13 residues. Germline CDR1 reads MNHEY; CDR2 reads SVGAGI. CDR3 residues: CASSYDSYNEQFF. The CDR3 DNA sequence: TGTGCCAGCAGTTACGACAGCTACAATGAGCAGTTCTTC.

Ten or more counts support this clonotype. The chain uses TRBV3-1 and TRBJ1-5; a possible D gene is TRBD1 (5 bases). CDR1 is LGHDT, CDR2 YNNKEL, per germline (reference sequence). The CDR3 length is 15 residues. V gave up 4 bases and J gave up 0 bases, with 10 bases separating them. The CDR3 here is CASSLGAGSNQPQHF. In nucleotides, the CDR3 is TGTGCCAGCAGCCTAGGGGCAGGTAGCAATCAGCCCCAGCATTTT.

This clonotype was counted a few times. The V call is TRBV6-2 or TRBV6-3, the J call TRBJ2-3; D may be TRBD1 (6 bases). Germline V CDR1 and CDR2: MNHEY, SVGEGT. V lost 6 bases to trimming and J lost 6 bases, with 13 bases between them. This CDR3 contains 13 residues. CDR3 coding DNA: TGTGCCAGCAGCTCTAACAGGGAGGATACGCAGTATTTT. It encodes CASSSNREDTQYF.

This clonotype has ten or more counts. The V call is TRBV12-3 or TRBV12-4, the J call TRBJ2-3, with D uncertain. The CDR3 has 16 amino acids. Between the trimmed V and J ends, which lost 5 bases and 0 bases, there was a span of 15 bases. Here the CDR3 reads CASSGHRQHSTDTQYF. The CDR3 nucleotides read TGTGCCAGCAGTGGGCATAGGCAACATAGCACAGATACGCAGTATTTT.

This clonotype has ten or more counts. CDR3 nucleotides: TGTGCCAGCAGCTTAGTTGGAGGGGTTGGAGCTTTCTTT. This gives the protein CASSLVGGVGAFF. The chain uses TRBV11-2 and TRBJ1-1, with D maybe TRBD1 (5 bases). This CDR3 has 13 residues. The germline V and J ends were trimmed by 1 base and 10 bases, with 13 bases remaining between them. Germline lookup yields CDR1 SGHAT and CDR2 FQNNGV. The whole variable domain, filled in from reference TRBV11-2 and TRBJ1-1, reads EAGVAQSPRYKIIEKRQSVAFWCNPISGHATLYWYQQILGQGPKLLIQFQNNGVVDDSQLPKDRFSAERLKGVDSTLKIQPAKLEDSAVYLCASSLVGGVGAFFGQGTRLTVV.

This clonotype has at least ten counts. DNA for the CDR3: TGTGCCAGCAGCCGGGACCCGGACACAGATACGCAGTATTTT. This codes for CASSRDPDTDTQYF. The rearrangement links TRBV7-2 to TRBJ2-3; D might be TRBD1 or TRBD2, each matching 5 bases. The CDR3 has 14 residues. Germline V gene lookup returns CDR1 SGHTA and CDR2 FQGNSA. V lost 5 bases, J lost 2 bases, and 11 bases lay in between. The variable domain in full, with the rest retrieved from reference TRBV7-2 and TRBJ2-3, is GAGVSQSPSNKVTEKGKDVELRCDPISGHTALYWYRQSLGQGLEFLIYFQGNSAPDKSGLPSDRFSAERTGGSVSTLTIQRTQQEDSAVYLCASSRDPDTDTQYFGPGTRLTVL.

The chain uses TRBV7-2 and TRBJ2-1; a weak D match, TRBD2 (5 bases). This CDR3 comprises 14 residues. V shed 5 bases and J shed 2 bases, with 10 bases lying between them. Germline V gene data show CDR1 as SGHTA and CDR2 as FQGNSA. CDR3 amino acids: CASSELVTYNEQFF. CDR3 in DNA: TGTGCCAGCAGCGAACTAGTGACCTACAATGAGCAGTTCTTC. The whole variable domain, filled in from reference TRBV7-2 and TRBJ2-1, reads GAGVSQSPSNKVTEKGKDVELRCDPISGHTALYWYRQSLGQGLEFLIYFQGNSAPDKSGLPSDRFSAERTGGSVSTLTIQRTQQEDSAVYLCASSELVTYNEQFFGPGTRLTVL.

This clonotype was seen at least ten times. This chain connects TRBV5-1 to TRBJ2-7, with 7 bases identical to TRBD1. The CDR3 totals 13 residues. The V segment lost 5 bases and the J segment 7 bases; nucleotides outside the gene matches: 9. Germline CDR1 is SGHRS and CDR2 is YFSETQ. The CDR3: CASRPTGAGEQYF. The CDR3 DNA sequence: TGCGCCAGCAGACCTACAGGGGCCGGGGAGCAGTACTTC.

This clonotype was seen repeatedly, ten times or more. The limits of the CDR3 on the DNA are not certain, so only TCRdb's listed CDR3 is given. The genes are TRBV21-1 and TRBJ2-7; the table's D call TRBD1 went unverified against the DNA. TRBV21-1 counts as a pseudogene. The CDR3 totals 17 residues, both ends included. CDR3 region: CASSKWAIGTGLEEQYF.

This clonotype appeared many times. This chain joins TRBV20-1 and TRBJ2-3; 7 bases fit TRBD2. This CDR3 region has 14 residues. Trimming cost V 2 bases and J 8 bases; bases outside gene matches: 10. Germline assignment: CDR1 DFQATT and CDR2 SNEGSKA (reference sequence). CDR3: CSARHVSGDRTQYF. The CDR3, as DNA: TGCAGTGCTAGACATGTAAGCGGGGACCGTACGCAGTATTTT.

This clonotype was seen at least ten times. Here the CDR3 DNA reads TGCGCCAGCTCGGCGGCGACGAACTATGGCTACACCTTC. As protein: CASSAATNYGYTF. The chain employs TRBV5-1 and TRBJ1-2; no clear D gene. Germline lookup yields CDR1 SGHRS and CDR2 YFSETQ. The CDR3 spans 13 residues. V dropped 7 bases and J dropped 2 bases, with 12 bases sitting between them.

This clonotype was recorded at least ten times. The chain joins TRBV6-1 to TRBJ2-5; 11 positions agree with TRBD2. CDR1 is MNHNS and CDR2 is SASEGT in the germline V gene. V trimming: 5 bases; J trimming: 0 bases; junction bases outside the gene matches: 11. This CDR3 spans 18 amino acids. The CDR3 loop is CASSPPRTSGLHQETQYF. In DNA, the CDR3 is TGTGCCAGCAGTCCCCCACGGACTAGCGGGTTACACCAAGAGACCCAGTACTTC.

This clonotype was counted many times. The chain links TRBV20-1 to TRBJ2-5; the D gene is possibly TRBD2 (5 bases). The CDR3 spans 13 residues. The germline V gene encodes CDR1 DFQATT and CDR2 SNEGSKA (reference sequence). The germline V and J ends were trimmed by 1 base and 4 bases, with 10 bases remaining between them. The chain's CDR3 is CSARVPSSETQYF. CDR3 in DNA: TGCAGTGCTAGAGTTCCTAGCTCAGAGACCCAGTACTTC.

In its sample, this clonotype was seen many times. CDR3 nucleotide sequence: TGCAGCGTTGAAGTCCAGGGGGTACTCCCCGGCAATGAGCAGTTCTTC. The encoded protein is CSVEVQGVLPGNEQFF. J is TRBJ2-1 and V is TRBV29-1; 7 nucleotides align to TRBD1. V shed 1 base, J shed 6 bases, and the junction held 12 bases outside the gene matches. Germline assignment: CDR1 SQVTM and CDR2 ANQGSEA. CDR3 length: 16 residues.

V is TRBV28 and J is TRBJ2-3; no reliable D call. The CDR3 extends over 15 amino acids. Between the trimmed V and J ends, which lost 8 bases and 3 bases, there was a span of 18 bases. The V gene's germline CDR1 is MDHEN and CDR2 SYDVKM. DNA for the CDR3: TGTGCCAGCCTTTCCGATTCTTACGGGACAGATACGCAGTATTTT. Translation gives CASLSDSYGTDTQYF.

This clonotype has just a few counts. The V gene is TRBV2, the J gene TRBJ1-2, with 8 bases that match TRBD1. The CDR3 extends over 15 amino acids. The V segment lost 6 bases and the J segment 6 bases; nucleotides outside the gene matches: 12. Germline V gene sequence: CDR1 SNHLY, CDR2 FYNNEI. The CDR3 protein is CASRPRQGIRDGYTF. In DNA, the CDR3 is TGTGCCAGCAGGCCTAGACAGGGGATCCGTGATGGCTACACCTTC.

This clonotype showed up many times. The chain combines TRBV12-3 or TRBV12-4 with TRBJ2-2; D perhaps matches TRBD2 (6 bases). Trimming pared 6 bases from V and 4 bases from J, leaving 12 bases between. This CDR3 spans 14 amino acids. For the CDR3, the DNA is TGTGCCAGCAGCCCCAGCGGGTCCACCGGGGAGCTGTTTTTT. It specifies CASSPSGSTGELFF.

This clonotype was picked up many times. The V and J genes are TRBV10-3 and TRBJ2-7; 8 bases fit TRBD1. Trimming cost V 5 bases and J 3 bases; bases outside gene matches: 6. Germline assignment: CDR1 ENHRY and CDR2 SYGVKD. The length of the CDR3 is 14 residues. This chain's CDR3 is CAISISGQDYEQYF. The CDR3 DNA follows: TGTGCCATCAGTATATCGGGACAGGACTACGAGCAGTACTTC.

This clonotype has a count of ten or more. CDR3 sequence reads: CASSFSRVREQYF. DNA for the CDR3: TGTGCCAGCAGTTTTTCCCGGGTACGCGAGCAGTACTTC. The J gene is TRBJ2-7, the V gene TRBV12-3 or TRBV12-4, with D unresolved. Trimming took 3 bases from V and 6 from J, leaving 12 bases between them. The CDR3 loop spans 13 amino acids.

This chain connects TRBV5-4 to TRBJ2-5, with 8 bases lining up with TRBD1. The CDR3 totals 13 residues. V shed 4 bases, J shed 5 bases, and the junction held 4 bases outside the gene matches. Per the germline V gene, CDR1 is SGHNT and CDR2 is YYREEE (reference sequence). CDR3 coding DNA: TGTGCCAGCAGCCCACAGGGGGAGGAGACCCAGTACTTC. The encoded protein is CASSPQGEETQYF.

The chain uses TRBV7-2 and TRBJ1-2, with no clear D. The CDR3 extends over 14 amino acids. Germline assignment: CDR1 SGHTA and CDR2 FQGNSA. The ends were cut back, 0 bases at V and 7 bases at J, with 12 bases in the middle. CDR3 sequence (DNA): TGTGCCAGCAGCTTAGCAGAGTCCTCATCTGGCTACACCTTC. Its translation: CASSLAESSSGYTF.

This clonotype has ten or more counts. The CDR3 nucleotides read TGCGCCAGCAGCTTGACAGGGGGCAACGAGCAGTACTTC. Translation gives CASSLTGGNEQYF. This chain connects TRBV5-1 to TRBJ2-7; TRBD1 agrees at 9 bases. Germline V gene data show CDR1 as SGHRS and CDR2 as YFSETQ. With 1 base clipped from V and 5 bases from J, the junction kept 1 base outside the gene matches. There are 13 residues in the CDR3.